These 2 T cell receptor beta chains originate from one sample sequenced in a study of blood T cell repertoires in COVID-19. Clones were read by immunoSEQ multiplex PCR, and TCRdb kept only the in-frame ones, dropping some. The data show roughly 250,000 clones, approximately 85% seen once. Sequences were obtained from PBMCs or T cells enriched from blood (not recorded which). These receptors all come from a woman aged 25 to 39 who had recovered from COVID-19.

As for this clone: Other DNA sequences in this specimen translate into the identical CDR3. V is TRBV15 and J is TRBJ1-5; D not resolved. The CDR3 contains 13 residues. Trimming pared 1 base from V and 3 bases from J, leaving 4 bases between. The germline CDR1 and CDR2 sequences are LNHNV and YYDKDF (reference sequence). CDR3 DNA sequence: TGTGCCACCAGCAGAGGCGTCAATCAGCCCCAGCATTTT. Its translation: CATSRGVNQPQHF.

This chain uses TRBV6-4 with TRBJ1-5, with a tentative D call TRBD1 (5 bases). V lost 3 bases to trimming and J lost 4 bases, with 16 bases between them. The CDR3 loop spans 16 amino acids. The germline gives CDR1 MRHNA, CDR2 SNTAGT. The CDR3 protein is CASSESGGLRNQPQHF. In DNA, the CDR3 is TGTGCCAGCAGTGAGAGCGGGGGTCTGCGGAATCAGCCCCAGCATTTT.